This TCR beta chain was captured by sequencing in a study of regulatory T cells in long-lasting Graves disease. Study outcomes and limitations: Among samples with persistent disease, TRBV28, TRBJ1-2 and TRBJ2-5 were favored. Because few samples were included, accuracy may have been lower.

CDR3 size: 17 residues. V lost 5 bases and J lost 0, with 16 bases in between. Germline loops: CDR1 MNHEY, CDR2 SVGEGT. Time point denoted: persistent/refractory GD, antithyroid drugs over 5 years with positive TRAb. TCR sequences were obtained from RNA taken from PBMCs. Staff drew 8 to 9 milliliters of peripheral blood into EDTA tubes. This clonotype was detected ten times or more. What it binds is not known. With iRepertoire HTBI primers and Arm-PCR of CDR3 regions, TCR beta libraries were built. A single record per CDR3 protein comes from TCRdb applying MiXCR to the multiplex PCR reads. The table lists about 290,000 distinct CDR3 sequences, 20% to 25% of them singletons.

The TCR originated in a female donor with Graves disease. The chain is built from TRBV6-2 or TRBV6-3 and TRBJ1-4; D is perhaps TRBD1 (5 bases). Source: peripheral blood mononuclear cells (PBMCs), taken when the disease was refractory, from a patient treated with antithyroid drugs. CDR3 in DNA: TGTGCCAGCAGTGAATATAGGGGAGCTTCAACTAATGAAAAACTGTTTTTT. It is translated as CASSEYRGASTNEKLFF.